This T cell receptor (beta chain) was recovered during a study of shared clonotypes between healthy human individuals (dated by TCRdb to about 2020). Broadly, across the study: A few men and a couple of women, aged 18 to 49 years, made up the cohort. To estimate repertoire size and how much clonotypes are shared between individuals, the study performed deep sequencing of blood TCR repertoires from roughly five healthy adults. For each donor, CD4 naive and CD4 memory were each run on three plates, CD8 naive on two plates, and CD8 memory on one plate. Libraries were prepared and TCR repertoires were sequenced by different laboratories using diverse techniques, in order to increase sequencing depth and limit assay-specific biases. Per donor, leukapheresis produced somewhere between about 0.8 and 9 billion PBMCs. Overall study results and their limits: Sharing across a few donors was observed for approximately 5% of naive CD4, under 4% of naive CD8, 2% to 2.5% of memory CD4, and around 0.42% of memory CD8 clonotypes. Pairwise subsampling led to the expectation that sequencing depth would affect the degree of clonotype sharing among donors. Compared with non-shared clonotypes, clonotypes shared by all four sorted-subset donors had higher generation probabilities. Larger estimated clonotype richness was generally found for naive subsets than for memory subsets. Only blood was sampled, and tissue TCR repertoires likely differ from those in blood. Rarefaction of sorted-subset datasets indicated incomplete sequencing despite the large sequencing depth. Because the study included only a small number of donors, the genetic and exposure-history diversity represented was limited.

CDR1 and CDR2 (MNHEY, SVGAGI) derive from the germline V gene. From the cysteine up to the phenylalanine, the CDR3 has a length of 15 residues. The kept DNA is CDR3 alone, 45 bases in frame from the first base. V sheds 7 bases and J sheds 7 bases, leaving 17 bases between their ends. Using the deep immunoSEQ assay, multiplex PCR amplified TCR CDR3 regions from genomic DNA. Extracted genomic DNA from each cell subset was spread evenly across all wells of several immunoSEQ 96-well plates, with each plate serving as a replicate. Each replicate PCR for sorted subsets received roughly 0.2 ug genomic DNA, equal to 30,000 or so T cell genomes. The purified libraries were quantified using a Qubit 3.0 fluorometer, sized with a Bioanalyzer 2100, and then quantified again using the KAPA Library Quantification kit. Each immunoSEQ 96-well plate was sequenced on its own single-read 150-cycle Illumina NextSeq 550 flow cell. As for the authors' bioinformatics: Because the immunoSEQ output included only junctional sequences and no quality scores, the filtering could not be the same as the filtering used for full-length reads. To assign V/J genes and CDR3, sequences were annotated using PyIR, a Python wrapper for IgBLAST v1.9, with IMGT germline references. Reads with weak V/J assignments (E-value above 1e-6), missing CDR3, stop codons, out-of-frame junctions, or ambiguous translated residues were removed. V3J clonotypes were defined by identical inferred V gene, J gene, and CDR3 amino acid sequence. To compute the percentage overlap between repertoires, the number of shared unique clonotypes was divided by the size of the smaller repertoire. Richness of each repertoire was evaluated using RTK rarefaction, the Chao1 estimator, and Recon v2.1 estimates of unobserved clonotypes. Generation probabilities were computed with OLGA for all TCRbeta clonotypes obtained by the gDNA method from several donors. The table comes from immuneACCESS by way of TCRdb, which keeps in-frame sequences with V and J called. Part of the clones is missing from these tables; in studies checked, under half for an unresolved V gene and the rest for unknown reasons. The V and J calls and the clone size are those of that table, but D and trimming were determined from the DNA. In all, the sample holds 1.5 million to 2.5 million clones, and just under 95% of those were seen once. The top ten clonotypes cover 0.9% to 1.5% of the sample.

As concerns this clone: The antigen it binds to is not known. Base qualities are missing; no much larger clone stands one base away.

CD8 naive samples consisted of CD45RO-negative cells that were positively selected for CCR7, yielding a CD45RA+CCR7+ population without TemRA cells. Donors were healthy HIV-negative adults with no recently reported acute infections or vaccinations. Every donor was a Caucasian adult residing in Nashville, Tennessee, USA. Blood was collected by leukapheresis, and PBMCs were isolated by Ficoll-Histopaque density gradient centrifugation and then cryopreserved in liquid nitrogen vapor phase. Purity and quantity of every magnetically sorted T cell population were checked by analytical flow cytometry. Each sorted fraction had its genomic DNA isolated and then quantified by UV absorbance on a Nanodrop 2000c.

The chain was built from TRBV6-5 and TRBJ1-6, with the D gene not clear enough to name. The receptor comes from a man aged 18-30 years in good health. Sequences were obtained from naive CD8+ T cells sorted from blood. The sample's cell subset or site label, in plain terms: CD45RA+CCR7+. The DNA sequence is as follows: TGTGCCAGCAACCCTTGGATGTCGGGGAATTCACCCCTCCACTTT. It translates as CASNPWMSGNSPLHF.